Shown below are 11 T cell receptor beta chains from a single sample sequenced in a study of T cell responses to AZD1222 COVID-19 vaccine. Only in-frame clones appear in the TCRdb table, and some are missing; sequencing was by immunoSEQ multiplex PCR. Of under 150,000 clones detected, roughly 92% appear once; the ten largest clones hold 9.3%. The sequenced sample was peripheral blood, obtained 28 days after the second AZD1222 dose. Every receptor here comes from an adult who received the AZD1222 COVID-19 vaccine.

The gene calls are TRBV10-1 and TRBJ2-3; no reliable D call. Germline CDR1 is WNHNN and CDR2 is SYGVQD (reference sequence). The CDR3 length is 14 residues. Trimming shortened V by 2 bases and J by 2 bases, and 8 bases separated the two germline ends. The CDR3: CASSERVDTDTQYF. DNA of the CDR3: TGCGCCAGCAGTGAGCGGGTTGACACAGATACGCAGTATTTT.

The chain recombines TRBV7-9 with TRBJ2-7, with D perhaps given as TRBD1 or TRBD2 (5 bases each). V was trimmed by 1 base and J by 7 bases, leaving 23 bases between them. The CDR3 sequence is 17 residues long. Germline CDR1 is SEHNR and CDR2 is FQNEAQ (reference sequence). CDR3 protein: CASSLVRPGLAGLEQYF. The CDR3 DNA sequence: TGTGCCAGCAGCTTAGTAAGGCCAGGGCTAGCAGGATTAGAGCAGTACTTC.

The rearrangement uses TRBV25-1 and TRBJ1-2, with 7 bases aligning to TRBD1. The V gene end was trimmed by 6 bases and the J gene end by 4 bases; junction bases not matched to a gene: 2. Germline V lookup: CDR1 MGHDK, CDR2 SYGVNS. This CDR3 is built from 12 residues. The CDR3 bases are TGTGCCAGCAGGCAGGGGGGCTATGGCTACACCTTC. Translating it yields CASRQGGYGYTF.

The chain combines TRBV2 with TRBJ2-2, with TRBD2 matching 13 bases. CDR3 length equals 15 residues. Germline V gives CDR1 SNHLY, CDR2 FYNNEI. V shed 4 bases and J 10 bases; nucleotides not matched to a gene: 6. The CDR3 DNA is TGTGCCAGCAGTGTCGGACTAGCGGGAGTGGAGGAGCTGTTTTTT. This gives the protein CASSVGLAGVEELFF. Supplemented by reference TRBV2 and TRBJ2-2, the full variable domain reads EPEVTQTPSHQVTQMGQEVILRCVPISNHLYFYWYRQILGQKVEFLVSFYNNEISEKSEIFDDQFSVERPDGSNFTLKIRSTKLEDSAMYFCASSVGLAGVEELFFGEGSRLTVL.

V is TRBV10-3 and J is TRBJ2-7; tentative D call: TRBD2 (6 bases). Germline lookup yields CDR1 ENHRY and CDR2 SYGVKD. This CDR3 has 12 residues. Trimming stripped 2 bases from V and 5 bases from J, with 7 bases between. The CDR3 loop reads CAISEGGDEQYF. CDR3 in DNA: TGTGCCATCAGTGAGGGCGGGGACGAGCAGTACTTC.

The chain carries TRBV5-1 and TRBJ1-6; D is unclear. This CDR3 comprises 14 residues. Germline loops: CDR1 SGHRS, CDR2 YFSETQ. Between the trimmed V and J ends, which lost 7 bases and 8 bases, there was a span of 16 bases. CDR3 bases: TGCGCCAGCGCCCGGCAGATCCCCGATTCACCCCTCCACTTT. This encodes CASARQIPDSPLHF.

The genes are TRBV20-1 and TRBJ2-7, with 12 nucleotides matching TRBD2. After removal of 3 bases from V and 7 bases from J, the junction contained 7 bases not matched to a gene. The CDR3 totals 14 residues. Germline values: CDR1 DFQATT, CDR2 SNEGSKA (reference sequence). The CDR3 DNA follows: TGCAGTGCTAGTTCTAGCGGGAGGGCAGGGGAGCAGTACTTC. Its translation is CSASSSGRAGEQYF.

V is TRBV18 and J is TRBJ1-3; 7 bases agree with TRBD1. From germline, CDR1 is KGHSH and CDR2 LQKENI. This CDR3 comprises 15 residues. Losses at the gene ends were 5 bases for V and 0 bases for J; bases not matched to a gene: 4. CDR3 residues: CASSEGQSSGNTIYF. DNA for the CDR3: TGTGCCAGCTCAGAGGGACAGAGCTCTGGAAACACCATATATTTT.

This CDR3 reads CASSRGGSPLHF. As DNA, the CDR3 is TGTGCCAGCAGCCGAGGCGGGTCACCCCTCCACTTT. V and J are TRBV7-8 and TRBJ1-6; D call uncertain. The germline V and J ends were trimmed by 5 bases and 10 bases, with 9 bases remaining between them. The CDR3 contains 12 residues. In germline, CDR1 is SGHVS, CDR2 FQNEAQ.

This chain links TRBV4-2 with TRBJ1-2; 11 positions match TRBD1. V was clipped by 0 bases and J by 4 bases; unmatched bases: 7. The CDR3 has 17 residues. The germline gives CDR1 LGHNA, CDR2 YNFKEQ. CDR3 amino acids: CASSQEGQGAGFYGYTF. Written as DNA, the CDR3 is TGTGCCAGCAGCCAAGAAGGACAGGGGGCCGGATTCTATGGCTACACCTTC.

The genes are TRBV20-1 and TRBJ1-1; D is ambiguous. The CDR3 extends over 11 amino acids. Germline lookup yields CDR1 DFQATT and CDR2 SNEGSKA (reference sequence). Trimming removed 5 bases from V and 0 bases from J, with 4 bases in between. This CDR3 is CSAVLNTEAFF. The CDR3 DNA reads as TGCAGTGCTGTTCTGAACACTGAAGCTTTCTTT.